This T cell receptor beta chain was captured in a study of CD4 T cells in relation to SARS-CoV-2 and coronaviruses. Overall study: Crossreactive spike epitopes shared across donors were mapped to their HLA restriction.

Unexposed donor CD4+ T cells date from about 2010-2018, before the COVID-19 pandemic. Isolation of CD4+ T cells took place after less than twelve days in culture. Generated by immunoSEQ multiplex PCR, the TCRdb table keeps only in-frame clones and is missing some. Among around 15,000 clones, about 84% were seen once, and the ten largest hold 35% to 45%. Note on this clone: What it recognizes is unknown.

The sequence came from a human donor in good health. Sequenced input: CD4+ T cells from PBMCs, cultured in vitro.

This chain's CDR3 is CASSIGQYNQPQHF. The CDR3 nucleotides are TGTGCCAGTAGTATAGGACAGTACAATCAGCCCCAGCATTTT. J is TRBJ1-5 and V is TRBV19, with D perhaps matching TRBD1 (5 bases). CDR1 is LNHDA and CDR2 is SQIVND in the germline V gene (reference sequence). Trimming removed 1 base from V and 3 bases from J, with 7 bases in between. The CDR3 covers 14 residues.